One and the same sample provided the 23 T cell receptor beta chains below, sequenced in a study of T cells after yellow fever vaccination. TCRdb fed the 5' RACE reads into MiXCR, producing one record per CDR3 protein. The sample holds hundreds of thousands of distinct CDR3 sequences; under 15% are singletons and the top ten take 3% to 4%. This material consisted of CD4+ T cells sorted from PBMCs, taken 15 days after the yellow fever booster vaccination. These receptors were obtained from a man aged 18 to 35 who received the YFV17D yellow fever vaccine.

V and J are TRBV3-1 and TRBJ1-1, with a tentative D call TRBD1 (5 bases). The germline V and J ends were trimmed by 0 bases and 1 base, with 9 bases remaining between them. The CDR3 has 15 amino acids. Looked up from germline, CDR1 is LGHDT and CDR2 is YNNKEL (reference sequence). In DNA, the CDR3 is TGTGCCAGCAGCCAAGATGGGGCCTGGAACACTGAAGCTTTCTTT. Protein: CASSQDGAWNTEAFF.

The rearrangement links TRBV20-1 to TRBJ2-5, with TRBD1 matching over 12 bases. CDR1 and CDR2 (germline): DFQATT, SNEGSKA (reference sequence). J gave up 0 bases and V 0 bases, and 2 bases lay outside the gene matches. The CDR3 contains 16 residues. For the CDR3, the DNA is TGCAGTGCTAGAGACCGGGACAGGGGGCACCAAGAGACCCAGTACTTC. This translates into CSARDRDRGHQETQYF.

This clonotype came up a few times. The V gene is TRBV2, the J gene TRBJ2-3; D may match TRBD1 or TRBD2 (5 bases each). Trimming removed 6 bases at V and 2 bases at J, with 15 bases between. CDR3 length equals 15 residues. Germline-derived CDR1 and CDR2 are SNHLY and FYNNEI. In nucleotides, the CDR3 is TGTGCCAGCAGGCTGGGGGTTGGGGTCACAGATACGCAGTATTTT. Encoded protein: CASRLGVGVTDTQYF.

The chain is built from TRBV14 and TRBJ2-7; either TRBD1 or TRBD2 may fit D (5 bases each). Germline assignment: CDR1 SGHDN and CDR2 FVKESK. The V gene lost 4 bases and the J gene lost 2 bases, with 12 bases spanning the gap. The CDR3 contains 14 residues. The CDR3 spells CASSRGAVTYEQYF. CDR3 bases: TGTGCCAGCAGCCGAGGGGCTGTCACCTACGAGCAGTACTTC.

The chain links TRBV5-1 to TRBJ2-3; TRBD2 matches 7 bases. This CDR3 is built from 14 residues. V lost 2 bases to trimming and J lost 4 bases; unmatched junction nucleotides: 4. Germline CDR1 is SGHRS and CDR2 is YFSETQ. The CDR3 protein is CASSFGGDADTQYF. The CDR3 DNA follows: TGCGCCAGCAGCTTTGGGGGGGACGCAGATACGCAGTATTTT. The variable domain in full, completed from reference TRBV5-1 and TRBJ2-3, reads KAGVTQTPRYLIKTRGQQVTLSCSPISGHRSVSWYQQTPGQGLQFLFEYFSETQRNKGNFPGRFSGRQFSNSRSEMNVSTLELGDSALYLCASSFGGDADTQYFGPGTRLTVL.

The chain is built from TRBV6-5 and TRBJ1-1; weak D call: TRBD1 (5 bases). Germline V CDR1 and CDR2: MNHEY, SVGAGI. The CDR3 contains 12 residues. The germline V and J ends were trimmed by 4 bases and 7 bases, with 10 bases remaining between them. The CDR3 sequence: CASSFRGGEAFF. As DNA, the CDR3 is TGTGCCAGCAGTTTTAGGGGTGGTGAAGCTTTCTTT.

The CDR3 loop is CASNERGQGNEQFF. DNA of the CDR3: TGTGCCAGCAACGAGAGGGGGCAAGGTAATGAGCAGTTCTTC. J is TRBJ2-1 and V is TRBV7-9, with TRBD1 identical over 7 bases. J lost 7 bases, V lost 7 bases, and 10 bases had no gene match. Germline CDR1 SEHNR, CDR2 FQNEAQ (reference sequence). The length of the CDR3 is 14 residues.

The chain links TRBV11-2 to TRBJ2-1, with TRBD2 matching over 11 bases. CDR3 length: 15 residues. CDR1 SGHAT and CDR2 FQNNGV come from the germline V gene. The junction had 4 bases not matched to a gene; V was cut back by 6 bases and J by 3 bases. The CDR3 reads CASRRLAGSYNEQFF. The CDR3 DNA is TGTGCCAGCAGGCGACTAGCGGGGAGCTACAATGAGCAGTTCTTC.

This clonotype was counted between two and nine times. The V call is TRBV6-6, the J call TRBJ1-2; D gene uncertain. The length of the CDR3 is 11 residues. Germline lookup yields CDR1 MNHNY and CDR2 SVGAGI (reference sequence). The germline V and J ends were trimmed by 4 bases and 8 bases, with 8 bases remaining between them. CDR3 in amino acids: CASSSEEGYTF. The CDR3 coding sequence is TGTGCCAGCAGTTCAGAGGAAGGCTACACCTTC.

This clonotype showed up many times. The CDR3 DNA reads TGCGCCAGCAGCCAGCCTAGCGGGGGCTACAATGAGCAGTTCTTC. It is translated as CASSQPSGGYNEQFF. V is TRBV4-3 and J is TRBJ2-1; 10 bases align to TRBD2. The trim removed 3 bases at V and 3 bases at J, leaving 2 bases unmatched. The CDR3 contains 15 residues. Per the germline V gene, CDR1 is LGHNA and CDR2 is YSLEER.

This sequence joins TRBV7-2 and TRBJ1-1; D is possibly TRBD1 (6 bases). The CDR3 has 14 residues. The V gene's germline CDR1 is SGHTA and CDR2 FQGNSA. V was pared by 6 bases and J by 3 bases, with 14 bases between. CDR3 DNA: TGTGCCAGCAGAAGAGGGGGGATGTACACTGAAGCTTTCTTT. Residues: CASRRGGMYTEAFF. Combining the CDR3 with reference TRBV7-2 and TRBJ1-1 gives the whole variable domain GAGVSQSPSNKVTEKGKDVELRCDPISGHTALYWYRQSLGQGLEFLIYFQGNSAPDKSGLPSDRFSAERTGGSVSTLTIQRTQQEDSAVYLCASRRGGMYTEAFFGQGTRLTVV.

This clonotype was detected a few times. The chain links TRBV24-1 to TRBJ1-1, with D hard to call. The CDR3 totals 14 residues. The ends were cut back, 7 bases at V and 9 bases at J, with 20 bases in the middle. CDR1 is KGHDR and CDR2 is SFDVKD in the germline V gene. The CDR3 region has the DNA TGTGCCACCAGGGCGTTCGGGCTCCTCAGACAAGCTTTCTTT. Protein: CATRAFGLLRQAFF.

The chain couples TRBV24-1 to TRBJ1-2; D may be TRBD1 (6 bases). Between the trimmed V and J ends, which lost 4 bases and 8 bases, there was a span of 13 bases. Germline loops: CDR1 KGHDR, CDR2 SFDVKD. The CDR3 contains 13 residues. CDR3 bases: TGTGCCACCAGTGACCCGACAGGAGGCGGCTACACCTTC. Protein: CATSDPTGGGYTF.

CDR3 DNA sequence: TGTGCCATCAGTGAGTCGACGGGAAACTACAATGAGCAGTTCTTC. Protein sequence: CAISESTGNYNEQFF. This rearrangement joins TRBV10-3 to TRBJ2-1; perhaps TRBD2 as D (5 bases). Germline assignment: CDR1 ENHRY and CDR2 SYGVKD. The CDR3 has 15 amino acids. Deletions cut 0 bases from V and 3 bases from J, with 9 bases between.

In its sample, this clonotype was seen a few times. This chain links TRBV5-6 with TRBJ2-5; TRBD2 matches 9 bases. Germline loops: CDR1 SGHDT, CDR2 YYEEEE. With V trimmed by 3 bases and J by 1 base, 1 base remained unmatched. The CDR3 has 14 amino acids. CDR3 DNA: TGTGCCAGCAGCTCTAGCGGGGCCCAAGAGACCCAGTACTTC. It specifies CASSSSGAQETQYF.

The chain carries TRBV4-2 and TRBJ2-5; either TRBD1 or TRBD2 may supply D (5 bases each). In germline, CDR1 is LGHNA, CDR2 YNFKEQ. This CDR3 is built from 15 residues. V shed 0 bases and J shed 5 bases, with 13 bases lying between them. The CDR3: CASSQDYRGPETQYF. The DNA for the CDR3 is TGTGCCAGCAGCCAAGATTACCGGGGCCCGGAGACCCAGTACTTC.

This clonotype was detected only a few times. V gene TRBV7-2 combines with J gene TRBJ2-2; D may correspond to TRBD1 or TRBD2 (5 bases each). This CDR3 comprises 15 residues. V lost 2 bases and J lost 3, with 10 bases in between. CDR1 SGHTA and CDR2 FQGNSA come from the germline V gene. CDR3 sequence (DNA): TGTGCCAGCAGCTTATCCCAGGGACACACCGGGGAGCTGTTTTTT. It encodes CASSLSQGHTGELFF.

The V gene is TRBV5-4, the J gene TRBJ1-2; tentative D call: TRBD1 (5 bases). The CDR3 length is 13 residues. Looked up from germline, CDR1 is SGHNT and CDR2 is YYREEE (reference sequence). V lost 5 bases, J lost 4 bases, and 12 bases lay in between. The chain's CDR3 is CASSKDSIYGYTF. For the CDR3, the DNA is TGTGCCAGCAGTAAAGACAGTATCTATGGCTACACCTTC.

In its sample, this clonotype was seen a few times. V is TRBV2 and J is TRBJ2-2; perhaps TRBD2 as D (5 bases). The CDR3 is 14 residues long. Trimming left V 6 bases short and J 5 bases short, with 13 bases between. Germline V lookup: CDR1 SNHLY, CDR2 FYNNEI. CDR3 in DNA: TGTGCCAGCAGAAGCACTTGGACTACCGGGGAGCTGTTTTTT. It is translated as CASRSTWTTGELFF.

The J gene is TRBJ2-3, the V gene TRBV24-1, with D hard to call. With 2 bases removed from V and 3 bases from J, the gap between germline ends came to 11 bases. The CDR3 has 15 residues. In germline, CDR1 is KGHDR, CDR2 SFDVKD. The CDR3 is CATSDWGKGTDTQYF. DNA for the CDR3: TGTGCCACCAGTGATTGGGGTAAGGGTACAGATACGCAGTATTTT.

J is TRBJ2-3 and V is TRBV7-2, with 8 nucleotides matching TRBD2. Germline CDR1 and CDR2: SGHTA and FQGNSA. V gave up 8 bases and J gave up 1 base; unmatched junction bases: 5. The CDR3 extends over 14 amino acids. Here the CDR3 reads CASGSGGRTDTQYF. The DNA of the CDR3 is TGTGCCAGCGGAAGCGGGGGTCGCACAGATACGCAGTATTTT. Full variable domain (outside the CDR3, taken from reference TRBV7-2 and TRBJ2-3): GAGVSQSPSNKVTEKGKDVELRCDPISGHTALYWYRQSLGQGLEFLIYFQGNSAPDKSGLPSDRFSAERTGGSVSTLTIQRTQQEDSAVYLCASGSGGRTDTQYFGPGTRLTVL.

The V gene is TRBV7-9, the J gene TRBJ2-5, with D possibly TRBD1 on 6 matching bases. The germline V gene encodes CDR1 SEHNR and CDR2 FQNEAQ (reference sequence). The CDR3 sequence is 12 residues long. The V gene lost 8 bases and the J gene lost 0 bases, with 7 bases spanning the gap. CDR3 nucleotide sequence: TGTGCCAGCGACAGGAACCAAGAGACCCAGTACTTC. As protein: CASDRNQETQYF.

This clonotype was seen ten or more times. This sequence joins TRBV11-2 and TRBJ1-2, with a tentative D call TRBD1 (5 bases). Per germline, CDR1 SGHAT and CDR2 FQNNGV. This CDR3 comprises 15 residues. With 0 bases removed from V and 10 bases from J, the gap between germline ends came to 18 bases. CDR3 bases: TGTGCCAGCAGCTTAGAACCGACAGTCCGTCTTTCCTACACCTTC. The encoded protein is CASSLEPTVRLSYTF.